This T cell receptor beta chain is from a study of beta chain features in type 1 diabetes. General study results and limits: Across patients, naive, central memory and Treg TCRB repertoires exhibited apparently greater similarity than was observed across healthy donors. Sequencing of cDNA might inflate the share of cells that strongly express TCR. There was a moderate but significant shortening of TCRB CDR3s in all four CD4+ subsets of Type 1 diabetes patients.

The germline V gene encodes CDR1 MDHEN and CDR2 SYDVKM. V lost 4 bases, J lost 9 bases, and 16 bases lay in between. The CDR3 runs 14 residues. The investigators reverse transcribed all of the isolated RNA, so they sequenced expressed TCRB transcripts. Libraries were prepared by immunoSEQ multiplex PCR; TCRdb keeps only in-frame clonotypes and omits some of them. The data contain 300,000 or so clones, roughly 8% of them singletons. This clone was picked up many times. Its antigen is undetermined. Input material: central memory CD4+ T cells from blood. This clonotype was sampled from a woman younger than 30 in good health. The genes are TRBV28 and TRBJ2-1; either TRBD1 or TRBD2 may supply D (5 bases each). Here the CDR3 reads CASSSGTVAAEQFF. CDR3 sequence (DNA): TGTGCCAGCAGTTCAGGGACCGTCGCTGCTGAGCAGTTCTTC.